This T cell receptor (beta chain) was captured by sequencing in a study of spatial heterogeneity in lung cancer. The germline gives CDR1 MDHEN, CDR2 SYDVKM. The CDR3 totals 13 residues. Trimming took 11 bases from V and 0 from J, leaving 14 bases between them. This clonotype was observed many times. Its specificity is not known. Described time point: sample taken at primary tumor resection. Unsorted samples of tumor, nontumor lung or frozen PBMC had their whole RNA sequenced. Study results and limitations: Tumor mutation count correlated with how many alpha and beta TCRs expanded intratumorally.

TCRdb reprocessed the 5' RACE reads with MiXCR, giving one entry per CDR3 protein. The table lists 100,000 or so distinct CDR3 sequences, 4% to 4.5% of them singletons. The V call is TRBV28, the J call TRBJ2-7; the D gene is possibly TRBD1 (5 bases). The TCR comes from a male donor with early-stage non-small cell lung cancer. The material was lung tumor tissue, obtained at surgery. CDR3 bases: TGTGCCGTTAGACAGCCCAGCTCCTACGAGCAGTACTTC. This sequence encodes CAVRQPSSYEQYF.